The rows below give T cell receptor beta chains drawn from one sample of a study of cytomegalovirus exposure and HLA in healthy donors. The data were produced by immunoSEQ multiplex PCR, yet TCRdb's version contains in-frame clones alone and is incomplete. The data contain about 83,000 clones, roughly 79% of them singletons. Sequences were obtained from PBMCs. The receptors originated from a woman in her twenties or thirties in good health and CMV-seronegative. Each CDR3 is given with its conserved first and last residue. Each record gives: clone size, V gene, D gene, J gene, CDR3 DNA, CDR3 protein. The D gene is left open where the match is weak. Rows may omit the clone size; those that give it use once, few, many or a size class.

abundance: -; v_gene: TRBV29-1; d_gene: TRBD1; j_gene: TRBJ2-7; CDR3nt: TGCAGCGTTGTTCTTACAGGGGGCAAGAGGGTTTCCTACGAGCAGTACTTC; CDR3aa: CSVVLTGGKRVSYEQYF
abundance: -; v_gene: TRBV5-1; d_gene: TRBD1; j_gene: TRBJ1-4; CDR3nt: TGCGCCAGCAGAAGGGGACAGGGGCTTGTGGATGAAAAACTGTTTTTT; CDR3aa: CASRRGQGLVDEKLFF
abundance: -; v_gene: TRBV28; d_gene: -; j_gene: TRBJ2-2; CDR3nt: TGTGCCAGCAGCCGCCCCGCAGCGTTCGGGGAGCTGTTTTTT; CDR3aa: CASSRPAAFGELFF
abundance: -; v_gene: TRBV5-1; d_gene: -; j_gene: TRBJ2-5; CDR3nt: TGCGCCAGCAGCTACGGGATCCAAGAGACCCAGTACTTC; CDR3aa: CASSYGIQETQYF
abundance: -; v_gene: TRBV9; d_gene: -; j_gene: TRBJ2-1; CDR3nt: TGTGCCAGCAGCGGGGGACTTGTCAATGAGCAGTTCTTC; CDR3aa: CASSGGLVNEQFF
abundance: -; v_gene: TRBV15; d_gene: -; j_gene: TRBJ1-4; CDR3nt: TGTGCCACCAGATACAGGGCTAATGAAAAACTGTTTTTT; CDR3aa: CATRYRANEKLFF
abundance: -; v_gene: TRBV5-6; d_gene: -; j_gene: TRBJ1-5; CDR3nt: TGTGCCAGCAGCTCAACAGGGCGCAATCAGCCCCAGCATTTT; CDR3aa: CASSSTGRNQPQHF
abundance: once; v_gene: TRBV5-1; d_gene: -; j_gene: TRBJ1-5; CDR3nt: TGCGCCAGCAGCTTGGGGGGGGTTGGGACTCAGCCCCAGCATTTT; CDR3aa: CASSLGGVGTQPQHF
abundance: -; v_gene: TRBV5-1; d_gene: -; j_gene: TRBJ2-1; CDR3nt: TGCGCCAGCAGCTTTGGGGGGACGGCGTACAATGAGCAGTTCTTC; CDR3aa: CASSFGGTAYNEQFF
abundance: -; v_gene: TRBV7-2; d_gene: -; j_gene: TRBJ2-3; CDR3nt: TGTGCCAGCAGCCCCTTAATAACGCAGTATTTT; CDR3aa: CASSPLITQYF
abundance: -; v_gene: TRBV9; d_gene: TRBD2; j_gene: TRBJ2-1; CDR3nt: TGTGCCAGCAGCACCACCCTAGCGGGAGGATCCTACAATGAGCAGTTCTTC; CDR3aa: CASSTTLAGGSYNEQFF